These T cell receptor beta chains were read from a single sample in a study of blood T cell repertoires in COVID-19. Generated by immunoSEQ multiplex PCR, the TCRdb table keeps only in-frame clones and is missing some. Of about 480,000 clones listed, 89% were seen once; the top ten hold around 0.95%. Source material: peripheral blood. The receptor source for this set is a man younger than 35 with COVID-19, enrolled during active disease. Each CDR3 is given with its conserved first and last residue. The D gene is left open where the match is weak. Only part of the rows carry a size: once, few, many, or a class if the clone is expanded.

TGTGCCAGCACCACCGGGACTAGCGGGCCGTTTTACGAGCAGTTCTTC | CASTTGTSGPFYEQFF | TRBJ2-1 | TRBV7-9 | TRBD2 | NA
TGTGCCAGCAGCTCGCTAGCATCTACACTTACCGGGGAGCTGTTTTTT | CASSSLASTLTGELFF | TRBJ2-2 | TRBV5-8 | NA | NA
TGTGCCAGCACTCCCTCTGGGGCCAACGTCCTGACTTTC | CASTPSGANVLTF | TRBJ2-6 | TRBV2 | NA | NA
TGTGCCAGCAGCTTACGGCGGGGGGGTATCGGGAGCTCCTACAATGAGCAGTTCTTC | CASSLRRGGIGSSYNEQFF | TRBJ2-1 | TRBV7-8 | TRBD2 | NA
TGCAGCGTTGGTGGGCAGGGAGGTGGGATGAACACTGAAGCTTTCTTT | CSVGGQGGGMNTEAFF | TRBJ1-1 | TRBV29-1 | NA | NA
TGTGCCAGCAGCTTAAGCGTCGGGACAGGGGAAAAACTGTTTTTT | CASSLSVGTGEKLFF | TRBJ1-4 | TRBV5-4 | TRBD1 | NA
TGTGCCAGCAGCCGGACAGGGGGAGGTTTCAATGAGCAGTTCTTC | CASSRTGGGFNEQFF | TRBJ2-1 | TRBV28 | TRBD1 | NA
TGTGCCACCAAACAGGGTGGCACCGGGGAGCTGTTTTTT | CATKQGGTGELFF | TRBJ2-2 | TRBV24-1 | NA | NA
TGTGCCAGCAGTTTAGCGGGAGTGGCCTACGAGCAGTACTTC | CASSLAGVAYEQYF | TRBJ2-7 | TRBV27 | TRBD2 | NA
TGTGCCAGCAGTTCCACGACACGGGAGCAGTACTTC | CASSSTTREQYF | TRBJ2-7 | TRBV6-5 | NA | NA
TGTGCCAGCAGCTCTCGGGGGGAGAGCTCCTACAATGAGCAGTTCTTC | CASSSRGESSYNEQFF | TRBJ2-1 | TRBV11-2 | TRBD2 | NA
TGTGCCAGCAGCGCAGTGACGGGGGGGCATTACAATGAGCAGTTCTTC | CASSAVTGGHYNEQFF | TRBJ2-1 | TRBV7-2 | TRBD2 | NA
TGTGCCAGCAGCTTAACGGGAGTCTACAATGAGCAGTTCTTC | CASSLTGVYNEQFF | TRBJ2-1 | TRBV7-3 | NA | NA
TGTGCCAGCAGCCAAGGAGCGGGGTCCTACGAGCAGTACTTC | CASSQGAGSYEQYF | TRBJ2-7 | TRBV4-2 | TRBD2 | NA
TGTGCCAGCAGCTTTCTAGCGGGAGGGCCGGGCGCCAAAAACATTCAGTACTTC | CASSFLAGGPGAKNIQYF | TRBJ2-4 | TRBV7-9 | TRBD2 | NA
TGTGCCAGCAGCCAAGGCCGGTATAATTCACCCCTCCACTTT | CASSQGRYNSPLHF | TRBJ1-6 | TRBV3-1/TRBV3-2 | NA | NA
TGTGCCAGCAGCTTAGGGCCGGGACAGCTGGTAGATACGCAGTATTTT | CASSLGPGQLVDTQYF | TRBJ2-3 | TRBV7-2 | TRBD1 | once
TGTGCCAGCAGCCCCTATGGAGTAAACTATGGCTACACCTTC | CASSPYGVNYGYTF | TRBJ1-2 | TRBV3-1/TRBV3-2 | NA | NA
TGTGCCAGCGGGGAGTCGGATGAGCAGTTCTTC | CASGESDEQFF | TRBJ2-1 | TRBV2 | NA | NA
TGTGCCAGCAGCTCAATCCCCCAAGAGACCCAGTACTTC | CASSSIPQETQYF | TRBJ2-5 | TRBV7-3 | NA | NA
TGTGCTAGTGGTTTGACCCCAACTAGCGGGCCCACAGATACGCAGTATTTT | CASGLTPTSGPTDTQYF | TRBJ2-3 | TRBV12-5 | TRBD2 | NA
TGTGCCAGCTCACCAGGGGCAGTTTCACCCCTCCACTTT | CASSPGAVSPLHF | TRBJ1-6 | TRBV18 | NA | NA
TGTGCCAGCAGCTCCGACAGAACGCAGTATTTT | CASSSDRTQYF | TRBJ2-3 | TRBV11-1 | NA | NA
TGTGCCAGCAGCTTATACGGCAGCGGGGGGGCCCACAATGAGCAGTTCTTC | CASSLYGSGGAHNEQFF | TRBJ2-1 | TRBV5-6 | TRBD2 | NA
TGTGCCAGCAGCTTAGCGGGGGGGCCGCACGAGCAGTACTTC | CASSLAGGPHEQYF | TRBJ2-7 | TRBV5-4 | TRBD2 | NA
TGTGCCAGTAGTATCGGGACACCGATTTCGCCTAATTCACCCCTCCACTTT | CASSIGTPISPNSPLHF | TRBJ1-6 | TRBV19 | NA | NA
TGTGCCAGCAGCCAAGGACGGCGGGGGTACACCGGGGAGCTGTTTTTT | CASSQGRRGYTGELFF | TRBJ2-2 | TRBV3-1/TRBV3-2 | TRBD2 | few
TGTGCCAGCAGCCCGGGGAGGGGGACCTACGAGCAGTACTTC | CASSPGRGTYEQYF | TRBJ2-7 | TRBV11-2 | NA | NA
TGTGCCAGCAGTACCAAGTTAGCGGGCTCGGGGAATACGCAGTATTTT | CASSTKLAGSGNTQYF | TRBJ2-3 | TRBV27 | TRBD2 | NA
TGCGCCAGCAGCCGCCGGACTAGCGGGAGGACAGACCAGGATACGCAGTATTTT | CASSRRTSGRTDQDTQYF | TRBJ2-3 | TRBV5-1 | TRBD2 | NA
TGTGCCAGTATGAAGACAGGGAACTCCTACGAGCAGTACTTC | CASMKTGNSYEQYF | TRBJ2-7 | TRBV19 | TRBD1 | NA
TGTGCCAGCAGTGACGGGACAGGGGGCGGCTATGGCTACACCTTC | CASSDGTGGGYGYTF | TRBJ1-2 | TRBV6-1 | TRBD1 | few
TGTGCCAGCAGCTTGGTAGGGACTAGCGGGAGCGTGGGAGAGACCCAGTACTTC | CASSLVGTSGSVGETQYF | TRBJ2-5 | TRBV5-4 | TRBD2 | NA
TGTGCCAGCTCCGGGACAGGCGACAATGAGCAGTTCTTC | CASSGTGDNEQFF | TRBJ2-1 | TRBV10-3 | TRBD1 | NA
TGTGCCAGCAGCCCAGGGGGTTTGGGCACAGATACGCAGTATTTT | CASSPGGLGTDTQYF | TRBJ2-3 | TRBV7-9 | TRBD1 | NA
TGTGCCAGCAGTCAAGGGGGCGAAGGGGTCCCTGGTACGCAGTATTTT | CASSQGGEGVPGTQYF | TRBJ2-3 | TRBV6-1 | TRBD1 | NA
TGTGCCAGCAGCACGGGATCTATCGATACGCAGTATTTT | CASSTGSIDTQYF | TRBJ2-3 | TRBV3-1/TRBV3-2 | NA | NA
TGTGCCAGCAGTTTGAATCAGGGGGATCCTCTCTACGAGCAGTACTTC | CASSLNQGDPLYEQYF | TRBJ2-7 | TRBV6-6 | TRBD1 | NA
TGTGCTAGCAGCTTAGGCACCCTACCACAAGAGACCCAGTACTTC | CASSLGTLPQETQYF | TRBJ2-5 | TRBV7-7 | NA | NA
TGCGCCAGCAGTACTCGGGGCTACGAGCAGTACTTC | CASSTRGYEQYF | TRBJ2-7 | TRBV5-1 | NA | NA
TGTGCCAGCTCACCATTAACTCGGAACACTGAAGCTTTCTTT | CASSPLTRNTEAFF | TRBJ1-1 | TRBV18 | NA | few
TGTGCCACCAGTGACACTAGCGGGAGGGCAGAGACCCAGTACTTC | CATSDTSGRAETQYF | TRBJ2-5 | TRBV24-1 | TRBD2 | NA
TGCGCCAGCAGGGCGGACAGAAACTATGGCTACACCTTC | CASRADRNYGYTF | TRBJ1-2 | TRBV5-1 | NA | NA
TGCAGCGTCGACCAGACTAGCTTGAAGACCCAGTACTTC | CSVDQTSLKTQYF | TRBJ2-5 | TRBV29-1 | TRBD2 | NA
TGTGCCAGCAGGTCACACGGGACCTACGAGCAGTACTTC | CASRSHGTYEQYF | TRBJ2-7 | TRBV27 | NA | NA
TGCGCCAGCAGCTATAATGGGGGACAGGGACAGCCCCAGCATTTT | CASSYNGGQGQPQHF | TRBJ1-5 | TRBV5-1 | TRBD1 | few
TGTGCCAGCTCACCAATCCCGACAGACGTAATCTCTGGAAACACCATATATTTT | CASSPIPTDVISGNTIYF | TRBJ1-3 | TRBV18 | NA | NA
TGCGCCAGCAACGCCTGGGCTAGCGGGAGTTTAAATGAGCAGTTCTTC | CASNAWASGSLNEQFF | TRBJ2-1 | TRBV5-1 | TRBD2 | NA
TGTGCCAGCAACGCCGGGACAGTCTACGAGCAGTACTTC | CASNAGTVYEQYF | TRBJ2-7 | TRBV14 | TRBD1 | NA
TGCGCCAGCAGCGTTTTAGCGGGGGCTTACAATGAGCAGTTCTTC | CASSVLAGAYNEQFF | TRBJ2-1 | TRBV5-1 | TRBD2 | NA
TGTGCCAGCAGCGTCCGGGACAGGGTCAAGGACGAGCAGTACTTC | CASSVRDRVKDEQYF | TRBJ2-7 | TRBV9 | TRBD1 | NA
TGTGCCAGCAGCCCGACCGGGACAGGGTACGCAGATACGCAGTATTTT | CASSPTGTGYADTQYF | TRBJ2-3 | TRBV3-1/TRBV3-2 | TRBD1 | NA
TGCGCCAGCAGCTTGGGGAGGGAGCAGTACTTC | CASSLGREQYF | TRBJ2-7 | TRBV5-1 | NA | NA
TGTGCCAGTAACACAGGGGCTGGGGCCAACGTCCTGACTTTC | CASNTGAGANVLTF | TRBJ2-6 | TRBV19 | TRBD1 | NA
TGTGCCAGCAGTAACCGGGACAGGGGGCTGAGGGAGCAGTACTTC | CASSNRDRGLREQYF | TRBJ2-7 | TRBV2 | TRBD1 | NA